This T cell receptor (beta chain) is drawn from a study of vaccination and CD4 T cells after COVID-19. Study background: The study collected post-vaccine samples a median 72 days after dose two, with a range of 14 to 241.

In the case of this clonotype: The antigen remains undetermined.

The study sequenced cultured CD4+ T cell DNA using the Oncomine TCR Beta short-read assay. CD4+ T cells were cultured, and genomic DNA was extracted from them. In TCRdb, the PCR reads were re-called with MiXCR into one record per CDR3 protein. Of about 18,000 distinct CDR3 sequences listed, around two fifths are singletons. The CDR3 has 15 amino acids. The V gene's germline CDR1 is SGHVS and CDR2 FNYEAQ. The V end was cut by 4 bases, the J end by 1 base, with 13 bases between. Treatment reported: approximately nine-day PBMC culture with coronavirus spike peptide pools or control peptides (ViraFEST assay).

The chain recombines TRBV7-6 with TRBJ2-5; D is perhaps TRBD2 (5 bases). Sequenced material: CD4+ T cells from blood, cultured in vitro, taken after SARS-CoV-2 vaccination. This clonotype originated in a human donor who had recovered from COVID-19. CDR3 loop: CASSSSTIPQETQYF. The DNA for the CDR3 is TGTGCCAGCAGCTCTTCGACTATCCCCCAAGAGACCCAGTACTTC.